This entry concerns a single T cell receptor beta chain. The record originates from a study of OX40 agonist ivuxolimab in advanced cancers. Across the study: Hepatocellular carcinoma, melanoma, renal cell or head and neck cancer occurred in dose-escalation patients.

The data were produced by immunoSEQ multiplex PCR, yet TCRdb's version contains in-frame clones alone and is incomplete. Of about 74,000 clones in the sample, around nine tenths are singletons; the top ten hold around 0.95%. The origin of this receptor is an adult with an advanced solid tumor such as melanoma, head and neck, liver or kidney cancer. The sample was CD4+ or CD8+ T cells sorted from blood, taken in a trial of the OX40 agonist ivuxolimab.

CDR3: CASSSPYSNYGYTF. The CDR3 DNA is TGTGCCAGCAGCTCTCCATATTCAAACTATGGCTACACCTTC. V is TRBV5-5 and J is TRBJ1-2; D is unclear. This CDR3 spans 14 amino acids. V gave up 3 bases and J gave up 2 bases, with 11 bases separating them. Germline CDR1 is SGHKS and CDR2 is YYEKEE (reference sequence).